These 27 T cell receptor beta chains came from one sample sequenced in a study of OX40 agonist ivuxolimab in advanced cancers. The repertoire was sequenced with immunoSEQ multiplex PCR; TCRdb's copy has only in-frame clones and lacks some. The sample shows 57,000 or so clones, approximately 90% of them seen only once. Material: CD4+ or CD8+ T cells sorted from blood, obtained in a trial of the OX40 agonist ivuxolimab. The receptors here all came from an adult with an advanced solid tumor such as melanoma, head and neck, liver or kidney cancer.

The V and J genes are TRBV5-4 and TRBJ2-7; the D is unclear. In germline, CDR1 is SGHNT, CDR2 YYREEE (reference sequence). Trimming stripped 4 bases from V and 3 bases from J, with 8 bases between. The CDR3 is 12 residues long. The DNA of the CDR3 is TGTGCCAGCAGCATTGGAGACTACGAGCAGTACTTC. This sequence encodes CASSIGDYEQYF.

The V and J genes are TRBV7-9 and TRBJ2-3; D not resolved. V lost 8 bases and J 0 bases, leaving 24 bases between the germline ends. The CDR3 runs 18 residues. Germline CDR1 is SEHNR and CDR2 is FQNEAQ (reference sequence). CDR3 amino acids: CASQPPVVGETSTDTQYF. CDR3 bases: TGTGCCAGCCAACCCCCGGTCGTTGGGGAAACTAGCACAGATACGCAGTATTTT. Full variable domain (outside the CDR3, taken from reference TRBV7-9 and TRBJ2-3): DTGVSQNPRHKITKRGQNVTFRCDPISEHNRLYWYRQTLGQGPEFLTYFQNEAQLEKSRLLSDRFSAERPKGSFSTLEIQRTEQGDSAMYLCASQPPVVGETSTDTQYFGPGTRLTVL.

The genes are TRBV4-3 and TRBJ2-7, with D perhaps being TRBD1 or TRBD2 (5 bases each). The V and J ends lost 4 bases and 2 bases respectively, with 9 bases between them. This CDR3 is built from 13 residues. Germline values: CDR1 LGHNA, CDR2 YSLEER. The CDR3 region is CASSPGRPYEQYF. CDR3 DNA sequence: TGCGCCAGCAGCCCGGGACGGCCCTACGAGCAGTACTTC.

J is TRBJ1-5 and V is TRBV10-3; 9 bases match TRBD1. Trimming took 10 bases from V and 5 from J; bases not matched to a gene: 9. The CDR3 consists of 14 residues. Germline V CDR1 and CDR2: ENHRY, SYGVKD. This CDR3 reads CATRDRAPDQPQHF. The CDR3 coding sequence is TGTGCCACCCGGGACAGGGCGCCCGATCAGCCCCAGCATTTT.

V gene TRBV9 combines with J gene TRBJ2-5; 7 bases fit TRBD2. Germline CDR1 SGDLS, CDR2 YYNGEE. CDR3 length: 14 amino acids. The V segment lost 3 bases and the J segment 2 bases; nucleotides outside the gene matches: 4. The chain's CDR3 is CASSASGWQETQYF. In nucleotides, the CDR3 is TGTGCCAGCAGCGCTAGCGGTTGGCAAGAGACCCAGTACTTC.

This clone is medium-sized (0.01 to 0.1%) by share. Different DNA sequences within this sample yield the same CDR3. The V call is TRBV11-3, the J call TRBJ1-1; D not certain. V was clipped by 1 base and J by 1 base, with 7 bases between them. Germline V gene sequence: CDR1 SGHNT, CDR2 YENEEA. The CDR3 runs to 14 residues. CDR3 nucleotides: TGTGCCAGCAGCTTAGTATCAAGGAACACTGAAGCTTTCTTT. It yields the protein CASSLVSRNTEAFF.

This clone was observed a handful of times. The rearrangement uses TRBV12-5 and TRBJ2-7, with unresolved D. V dropped 7 bases and J dropped 1 base, with 11 bases sitting between them. The germline V gene has CDR1 LGHNT and CDR2 FRNRAP. The CDR3 sequence is 13 residues long. The chain's CDR3 is CASEGPLSYEQYF. CDR3 coding DNA: TGTGCTAGTGAGGGCCCCCTATCCTACGAGCAGTACTTC.

J is TRBJ2-7 and V is TRBV19; D is undetermined. Trimming removed 0 bases from V and 4 bases from J, with 10 bases in between. The germline V gene encodes CDR1 LNHDA and CDR2 SQIVND (reference sequence). This CDR3 region has 14 residues. The CDR3 DNA follows: TGTGCCAGTAGTATAGATTCGGGCGTTTACGAGCAGTACTTC. Amino acids: CASSIDSGVYEQYF.

This chain connects TRBV28 to TRBJ2-5; a weak D match, TRBD2 (6 bases). The J call is uncertain, as TRBJ2-7 better fits the DNA end. Germline CDR1 is MDHEN and CDR2 is SYDVKM. CDR3 length: 14 residues. The CDR3 is CASSSQRGTYEQYF. DNA of the CDR3: TGTGCCAGCAGTTCTCAACGGGGGACCTACGAGCAGTACTTC.

This chain uses TRBV7-9 with TRBJ2-2; no firm D call. V lost 2 bases and J lost 7, with 5 bases in between. From germline, CDR1 is SEHNR and CDR2 FQNEAQ (reference sequence). The CDR3 has 12 residues. The CDR3 loop reads CASSLIVGELFF. The CDR3 DNA reads TGTGCCAGCAGCTTAATTGTCGGGGAGCTGTTTTTT.

The rearrangement uses TRBV4-3 and TRBJ2-7; 13 nucleotides line up with TRBD2. This CDR3 has 15 residues. Germline CDR1 reads LGHNA; CDR2 reads YSLEER. Trimming at V came to 1 base and at J to 5 bases, leaving 2 bases not matched to a gene. The CDR3 loop is CASSQGGLAGDEQYF. In DNA, the CDR3 is TGCGCCAGCAGCCAAGGCGGACTAGCGGGAGACGAGCAGTACTTC.

The J gene is TRBJ2-1, the V gene TRBV5-1, with D maybe TRBD1 (8 bases). The V end was cut by 3 bases, the J end by 2 bases, with 12 bases between. The CDR3 covers 15 residues. Germline CDR1 SGHRS, CDR2 YFSETQ. CDR3 sequence (DNA): TGCGCCAGCAGCTCCACAGGGGGGGCCTACAATGAGCAGTTCTTC. Protein product: CASSSTGGAYNEQFF.

The V gene is TRBV7-3, the J gene TRBJ2-1, with 8 bases fitting TRBD2. V shed 1 base, J shed 6 bases, and the junction held 5 bases outside the gene matches. The length of the CDR3 is 15 residues. From germline, CDR1 is SGHTA and CDR2 FQGTGA. The CDR3 region is CASSLIPAGANEQFF. CDR3 nucleotides: TGTGCCAGCAGCTTAATTCCAGCGGGAGCCAATGAGCAGTTCTTC.

This chain uses TRBV28 with TRBJ1-1; D remains unclear. The CDR3 contains 13 residues. In germline, CDR1 is MDHEN, CDR2 SYDVKM. Between the trimmed V and J ends, which lost 1 base and 1 base, there was a span of 4 bases. The chain's CDR3 is CASSLFRNTEAFF. The CDR3 DNA reads as TGTGCCAGCAGTTTATTCAGGAACACTGAAGCTTTCTTT.

The gene calls are TRBV19 and TRBJ2-1; D perhaps matches TRBD2 (7 bases). Germline CDR1 and CDR2: LNHDA and SQIVND (reference sequence). The CDR3 has 14 amino acids. Between the trimmed V and J ends, which lost 9 bases and 9 bases, there was a span of 21 bases. The DNA for the CDR3 is TGTGCCAGACACAGGGACTATTACCCCTTTGAGCAGTTCTTC. The encoded protein is CARHRDYYPFEQFF.

CDR3 coding DNA: TGTGCCAGCAGGGTACAGGGGGACACTGAAGCTTTCTTT. Its translation: CASRVQGDTEAFF. The chain couples TRBV4-2 to TRBJ1-1; 8 bases map to TRBD1. This CDR3 has 13 residues. Germline assignment: CDR1 LGHNA and CDR2 YNFKEQ. V dropped 6 bases and J dropped 3; count of bases not matched to a gene: 3.

This clone appeared a few times. V usage is TRBV9 and J usage is TRBJ1-4; weak D call: TRBD1 (6 bases). CDR3 length equals 15 residues. Trimming removed 4 bases at V and 7 bases at J, with 17 bases between. Germline CDR1 is SGDLS and CDR2 is YYNGEE. Here the CDR3 reads CASSSQYRVSEKLFF. CDR3 sequence (DNA): TGTGCCAGCAGCTCCCAGTACAGGGTGAGTGAAAAACTGTTTTTT.

The gene calls are TRBV5-6 and TRBJ2-3; D remains ambiguous. Germline lookup yields CDR1 SGHDT and CDR2 YYEEEE. This CDR3 is 14 amino acids long. The V gene lost 0 bases and the J gene lost 3 bases, with 8 bases spanning the gap. Here the CDR3 DNA reads TGTGCCAGCAGCTTGGGTCAGGTGACAGATACGCAGTATTTT. Protein: CASSLGQVTDTQYF.

The chain is built from TRBV7-2 and TRBJ2-7; a possible D gene is TRBD2 (6 bases). From germline, CDR1 is SGHTA and CDR2 FQGNSA. V shed 5 bases and J shed 0 bases, with 8 bases lying between them. This CDR3 spans 13 amino acids. The CDR3 loop reads CASSPGGSYEQYF. CDR3 nucleotides: TGTGCCAGCAGCCCCGGGGGCTCCTACGAGCAGTACTTC. Full variable domain (remainder filled in from reference TRBV7-2 and TRBJ2-7): GAGVSQSPSNKVTEKGKDVELRCDPISGHTALYWYRQSLGQGLEFLIYFQGNSAPDKSGLPSDRFSAERTGGSVSTLTIQRTQQEDSAVYLCASSPGGSYEQYFGPGTRLTVT.

The chain is built from TRBV28 and TRBJ2-5; D is possibly TRBD1 (5 bases). Germline CDR1 is MDHEN and CDR2 is SYDVKM. Trimming removed 5 bases at V and 4 bases at J, with 11 bases between. This CDR3 comprises 13 residues. Here the CDR3 DNA reads TGTGCCAGCAGTAACAGGAACGGAGAGACCCAGTACTTC. It encodes CASSNRNGETQYF.

This chain connects TRBV27 to TRBJ2-2; TRBD2 might be the D (5 bases). Germline V lookup: CDR1 MNHEY, CDR2 SMNVEV (reference sequence). The CDR3 is 14 amino acids. Between the trimmed V and J ends, which lost 5 bases and 5 bases, there was a span of 12 bases. The CDR3 sequence is CASSPPSGTGELFF. The DNA of the CDR3 is TGTGCCAGCAGTCCGCCCTCGGGGACCGGGGAGCTGTTTTTT.

This sequence joins TRBV4-1 and TRBJ2-5; D unresolved. Trimming took 4 bases from V and 0 from J, leaving 9 bases between them. The germline V gene has CDR1 MGHRA and CDR2 YSYEKL. The CDR3 is 14 residues long. The CDR3 reads CASSLLPYQETQYF. CDR3 coding DNA: TGCGCCAGCAGCCTACTTCCGTACCAAGAGACCCAGTACTTC.

The rearrangement links TRBV28 to TRBJ2-2; no clear D gene. Germline assignment: CDR1 MDHEN and CDR2 SYDVKM. There are 14 residues in the CDR3. Trimming took off 1 base at V and 1 base at J, with 4 bases between the two ends. The CDR3 sequence: CASSLFGNTGELFF. CDR3 coding DNA: TGTGCCAGCAGTTTATTCGGGAACACCGGGGAGCTGTTTTTT. Combining the CDR3 with reference TRBV28 and TRBJ2-2 gives the whole variable domain DVKVTQSSRYLVKRTGEKVFLECVQDMDHENMFWYRQDPGLGLRLIYFSYDVKMKEKGDIPEGYSVSREKKERFSLILESASTNQTSMYLCASSLFGNTGELFFGEGSRLTVL.

Here the CDR3 DNA reads TGCGCCAGCAGTGGGGGACAAGAAAACATTCAGTACTTC. As protein: CASSGGQENIQYF. V is TRBV10-2 and J is TRBJ2-4, with a weak D call TRBD1 (6 bases). V was trimmed by 4 bases and J by 5 bases, leaving 9 bases between them. Germline V gives CDR1 WSHSY, CDR2 SAAADI. This CDR3 contains 13 residues.

The V call is TRBV7-9, the J call TRBJ1-2; 7 nucleotides line up with TRBD1. The CDR3 runs 16 residues. Per germline, CDR1 SEHNR and CDR2 FQNEAQ (reference sequence). Trimming removed 1 base from V and 1 base from J; junction bases left unmatched: 6. The CDR3, as DNA: TGTGCCAGCAGCTTAGGGGGGACAGTCATTAACTATGGCTACACCTTC. This sequence encodes CASSLGGTVINYGYTF.

This clone was picked up one time. This sequence joins TRBV7-9 and TRBJ2-2; 11 bases fit TRBD2. Germline V CDR1 and CDR2: SEHNR, FQNEAQ (reference sequence). V gave up 5 bases and J gave up 5 bases; unmatched junction bases: 7. The CDR3 contains 16 residues. The CDR3 DNA is TGTGCCAGCAGCCCTCCGACTAGCGGGAAAACCGGGGAGCTGTTTTTT. This codes for CASSPPTSGKTGELFF.

V is TRBV7-9 and J is TRBJ1-5; D ambiguous. The CDR3 loop spans 14 amino acids. Deletions cut 1 base from V and 3 bases from J, with 7 bases between. The germline V gene has CDR1 SEHNR and CDR2 FQNEAQ (reference sequence). The CDR3 reads CASSLGGNNQPQHF. The CDR3 nucleotides read TGTGCCAGCAGCTTAGGCGGAAACAATCAGCCCCAGCATTTT.